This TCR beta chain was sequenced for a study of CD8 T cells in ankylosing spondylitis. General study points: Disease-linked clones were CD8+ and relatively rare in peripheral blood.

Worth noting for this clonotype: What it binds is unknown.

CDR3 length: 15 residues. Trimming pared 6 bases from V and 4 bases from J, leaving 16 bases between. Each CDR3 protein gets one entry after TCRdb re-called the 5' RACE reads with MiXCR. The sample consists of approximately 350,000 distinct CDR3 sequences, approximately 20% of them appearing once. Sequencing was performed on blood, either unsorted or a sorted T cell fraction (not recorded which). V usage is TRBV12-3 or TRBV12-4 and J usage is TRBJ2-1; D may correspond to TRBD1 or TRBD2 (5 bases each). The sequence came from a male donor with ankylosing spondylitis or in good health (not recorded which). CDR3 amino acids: CASRTGRSYYNEQFF. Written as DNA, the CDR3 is TGTGCCAGCAGGACGGGACGGTCTTATTACAATGAGCAGTTCTTC.